A selection of T cell receptor beta chains follows, all from one sample in a study of CD8 T cells in ankylosing spondylitis. TCRdb recomputed calls from the 5' RACE reads with MiXCR, one row per CDR3 protein. Of about 200,000 distinct CDR3 sequences in the sample, 13% were seen once. Sequencing input: blood, either unsorted or a sorted T cell fraction (not recorded which). The receptors were gathered from a male donor with ankylosing spondylitis or in good health (not recorded which). Each CDR3 is given with its conserved first and last residue. A D gene is named only where the DNA matches it firmly. Only part of the rows carry a size: once, few, many, or a class if the clone is expanded.

abundance	v_gene	j_gene	d_gene	CDR3aa
few	TRBV10-2	TRBJ2-1	TRBD2	CATLAGYGNEQFF
NA	TRBV20-1	TRBJ1-2	TRBD1	CSARETGGKFNYGYTF
NA	TRBV29-1	TRBJ2-7	NA	CSVGGSGEQYF
NA	TRBV2	TRBJ2-7	TRBD2	CASLLWTSGTYEQYF
NA	TRBV7-9	TRBJ2-7	NA	CALRPYEQYF
few	TRBV25-1	TRBJ1-1	NA	CASSEYETPGRWNTEAFF
many	TRBV5-1	TRBJ2-1	TRBD1	CASSSDRDSYNEQFF
many	TRBV6-1	TRBJ2-3	NA	CASSADRPLADTQYF
few	TRBV28	TRBJ2-3	TRBD2	CASSPGTSVPDTQYF
many	TRBV27	TRBJ2-1	NA	CASSLDQSNEQFF
few	TRBV13	TRBJ2-3	TRBD2	CASSHLASGGMDTQYF
NA	TRBV12-3/TRBV12-4	TRBJ1-1	NA	CASSSTGPEAFF
NA	TRBV27	TRBJ2-3	NA	CASSSGQYKSSTDTQYF
few	TRBV4-1	TRBJ2-3	NA	CASSLPPGESTDTQYF
many	TRBV12-3/TRBV12-4	TRBJ2-7	NA	CASSLARYEQYF
many	TRBV29-1	TRBJ2-1	NA	CSVDMGLAAYNEQFF
NA	TRBV9	TRBJ1-1	NA	CASTRALNTEAFF
NA	TRBV20-1	TRBJ1-2	NA	CSANLDRNYGYTF
NA	TRBV11-2	TRBJ1-1	NA	CASSFWAGEAFF
few	TRBV10-2	TRBJ1-4	NA	CASSESSVLANEKLFF
many	TRBV11-2	TRBJ2-7	NA	CASSLGGSTYEQYF
few	TRBV6-1	TRBJ2-7	NA	CASTPWEGGYEQYF
many	TRBV5-1	TRBJ1-1	NA	CASSLVGTQLRKNTEAFF
NA	TRBV20-1	TRBJ2-7	NA	CSARALGSSYEQYF
few	TRBV5-1	TRBJ2-7	NA	CASSLLSGGTYEQYF
NA	TRBV7-8	TRBJ2-4	TRBD1	CASSLAQSRDRENIQYF
few	TRBV27	TRBJ2-7	TRBD1	CASSLSPGGYEQYF
NA	TRBV20-1	TRBJ1-1	NA	CSAHRVAEAFF
few	TRBV11-2	TRBJ1-1	TRBD1	CASSLETGVRVNLNTEAFF
NA	TRBV29-1	TRBJ2-7	TRBD2	CSVEDPSGGYEQYF
few	TRBV4-2	TRBJ2-1	TRBD2	CASSQVIAGGTYNEQFF
few	TRBV10-2	TRBJ1-5	NA	CASSGGLEPQHF
NA	TRBV11-2	TRBJ2-7	TRBD1	CASSLAADRDGYEQYF
NA	TRBV13	TRBJ1-5	NA	CASSHREGNQPQHF
many	TRBV4-1	TRBJ1-2	NA	CASSPVHQTNYGYTF
NA	TRBV16	TRBJ2-5	NA	CASSQSGKGHFF
few	TRBV12-3/TRBV12-4	TRBJ2-3	NA	CASSFTTFTDTQYF
NA	TRBV3-1	TRBJ2-7	TRBD2	CASSSGLAGSSYEQYF
few	TRBV27	TRBJ2-4	NA	CASSSLGTLKNIQYF
few	TRBV19	TRBJ1-1	NA	CASSIGGATEAFF
many	TRBV7-9	TRBJ2-7	NA	CASSPRGATYEQYF
few	TRBV2	TRBJ2-3	NA	CASSSPFVSSTDTQYF
many	TRBV10-3	TRBJ2-7	NA	CATLGPGEQYF
NA	TRBV21-1	TRBJ2-6	NA	CASRPRESSGANVLTF
NA	TRBV4-1	TRBJ1-5	NA	CASSQAGNWQPQHF
few	TRBV4-1	TRBJ1-2	NA	CASSQDPGLNYGYTF
many	TRBV4-2	TRBJ2-1	TRBD2	CASRASGNHEQFF
few	TRBV12-3/TRBV12-4	TRBJ1-1	NA	CASSSPGPAFF
NA	TRBV7-9	TRBJ2-5	TRBD2	CASSLPLAGEETQYF
few	TRBV9	TRBJ1-2	TRBD1	CASSSGTGRGGYTF
NA	TRBV6-5	TRBJ2-7	NA	CASPNKLTSEYF
many	TRBV5-1	TRBJ2-3	NA	CASSPPFTDTQYF
many	TRBV10-3	TRBJ1-2	NA	CAISDGGYTF
NA	TRBV10-2	TRBJ2-1	NA	CASSESRGNEQFF
few	TRBV27	TRBJ2-2	NA	CASSLTSNTGELFF
NA	TRBV5-1	TRBJ2-7	NA	CASSLMSAQDEQYF